Below are 25 T cell receptor beta chains sequenced from a single sample in a study of blood T cell repertoires in COVID-19. The protocol was immunoSEQ multiplex PCR, while the TCRdb copy is restricted to in-frame clones and leaves out a portion. The sample has some 98,000 clones; around 83% are singletons. Sample: peripheral blood. Every receptor here comes from a man between 60 and 75 years old with acute or convalescent COVID-19.

V usage is TRBV7-9 and J usage is TRBJ2-1; no firm D call. Trimming cost V 6 bases and J 4 bases, with 7 bases left between them. Germline V CDR1 and CDR2: SEHNR, FQNEAQ (reference sequence). The CDR3 runs to 12 residues. The CDR3 region has the DNA TGTGCCAGCAGTATGGAGTACAATGAGCAGTTCTTC. The encoded protein is CASSMEYNEQFF. The full variable domain, completed using reference TRBV7-9 and TRBJ2-1, is DTGVSQNPRHKITKRGQNVTFRCDPISEHNRLYWYRQTLGQGPEFLTYFQNEAQLEKSRLLSDRFSAERPKGSFSTLEIQRTEQGDSAMYLCASSMEYNEQFFGPGTRLTVL.

V is TRBV9 and J is TRBJ2-3, with D possibly matching TRBD1 (5 bases). The germline gives CDR1 SGDLS, CDR2 YYNGEE. V dropped 0 bases and J dropped 2 bases, with 10 bases sitting between them. This CDR3 region has 15 residues. The CDR3 coding sequence is TGTGCCAGCAGCGTAGAACAGGCGATCACAGATACGCAGTATTTT. Translating gives CASSVEQAITDTQYF.

The V gene is TRBV6-1, the J gene TRBJ1-4; D is perhaps TRBD1 (5 bases). The CDR3 runs to 14 residues. Trimming shortened V by 2 bases and J by 8 bases, and 12 bases separated the two germline ends. Germline V gene data show CDR1 as MNHNS and CDR2 as SASEGT. CDR3 region: CASSENRGGEKLFF. The CDR3 region has the DNA TGTGCCAGCAGTGAAAATAGGGGTGGGGAAAAACTGTTTTTT.

The gene calls are TRBV6-5 and TRBJ1-4; D unclear. Germline V gene data show CDR1 as MNHEY and CDR2 as SVGAGI. The CDR3 sequence is 14 residues long. Trimming took 6 bases from V and 0 from J, leaving 8 bases between them. This chain's CDR3 is CASSSVATNEKLFF. The CDR3 bases are TGTGCCAGCAGCTCAGTGGCAACTAATGAAAAACTGTTTTTT.

This clone has more than one count but fewer than ten. The V call is TRBV2, the J call TRBJ2-7, with 11 bases matching TRBD1. The CDR3 has 13 residues. The V segment lost 6 bases and the J segment 7 bases; nucleotides outside the gene matches: 5. Germline CDR1 reads SNHLY; CDR2 reads FYNNEI. CDR3 sequence reads: CASSGDRGKEQYF. The CDR3 nucleotides read TGTGCCAGCAGCGGGGACAGGGGGAAGGAGCAGTACTTC.

The chain's CDR3 is CASGLREGGEKLFF. Written as DNA, the CDR3 is TGTGCCAGCGGCCTCAGGGAAGGGGGTGAAAAACTGTTTTTT. V gene TRBV28 combines with J gene TRBJ1-4, with a weak D call TRBD1 (6 bases). The CDR3 covers 14 residues. Trimming pared 8 bases from V and 7 bases from J, leaving 17 bases between. CDR1 and CDR2 from the germline V gene are MDHEN and SYDVKM.

The V gene is TRBV2, the J gene TRBJ2-7; D is undetermined. CDR1 and CDR2 (germline): SNHLY, FYNNEI. Trimming shortened V by 6 bases and J by 2 bases, and 11 bases separated the two germline ends. The CDR3 runs to 13 residues. This CDR3 reads CASSTTRTYEQYV. The CDR3 region has the DNA TGTGCCAGCAGCACCACGCGTACCTACGAGCAGTACGTC.

The genes are TRBV9 and TRBJ2-2; TRBD2 matches 8 bases. V lost 1 base and J lost 4; bases outside the gene matches: 6. Germline CDR1 is SGDLS and CDR2 is YYNGEE. The CDR3 runs to 16 residues. CDR3 region: CASSVSGAGGTGELFF. The DNA of the CDR3 is TGTGCCAGCAGCGTATCAGGGGCGGGGGGCACCGGGGAGCTGTTTTTT. Full variable domain (missing parts from reference TRBV9 and TRBJ2-2): DSGVTQTPKHLITATGQRVTLRCSPRSGDLSVYWYQQSLDQGLQFLIQYYNGEERAKGNILERFSAQQFPDLHSELNLSSLELGDSALYFCASSVSGAGGTGELFFGEGSRLTVL.

J is TRBJ1-2 and V is TRBV6-1; 7 bases fit TRBD1. Looked up from germline, CDR1 is MNHNS and CDR2 is SASEGT. With V trimmed by 1 base and J by 4 bases, 6 bases remained unmatched. The length of the CDR3 is 15 residues. The CDR3 reads CASSEGTGDFYGYTF. DNA of the CDR3: TGTGCCAGCAGTGAAGGGACAGGCGATTTCTATGGCTACACCTTC.

The CDR3 region has the DNA TGTGCCAGCAGCTATGGACAGGGACGGAATTCACCCCTCCACTTT. Translating it yields CASSYGQGRNSPLHF. The V and J genes are TRBV2 and TRBJ1-6; 8 nucleotides line up with TRBD1. The junction had 8 bases not matched to a gene; V was cut back by 6 bases and J by 7 bases. CDR1 SNHLY and CDR2 FYNNEI come from the germline V gene. The CDR3 consists of 15 residues.

The chain uses TRBV19 and TRBJ2-1; weak D call: TRBD2 (7 bases). V lost 4 bases to trimming and J lost 8 bases, with 21 bases between them. The germline V gene has CDR1 LNHDA and CDR2 SQIVND (reference sequence). The CDR3 consists of 16 residues. The CDR3 protein is CASSTLGGAPWDEQFF. In DNA form, the CDR3 reads TGTGCCAGTAGTACGCTTGGGGGGGCACCTTGGGATGAGCAGTTCTTC.

This sequence joins TRBV6-2 or TRBV6-3 and TRBJ1-2; D may be TRBD1 (5 bases). The germline V gene has CDR1 MNHEY and CDR2 SVGEGT. There are 15 residues in the CDR3. V was shortened by 0 bases and J by 8 bases, with 16 bases between the two germline ends. Here the CDR3 reads CASSYSGRQSPGYTF. The CDR3 region has the DNA TGTGCCAGCAGTTACTCGGGCAGACAGTCCCCAGGCTACACCTTC.

The V gene is TRBV18, the J gene TRBJ1-4, with 9 bases aligning to TRBD1. V was pared by 5 bases and J by 0 bases, with 7 bases of the junction left unmatched. The CDR3 totals 17 residues. CDR1 is KGHSH and CDR2 is LQKENI in the germline V gene. CDR3 DNA: TGTGCCAGCTCATTACAGGGACAGGGAACAACTAATGAAAAACTGTTTTTT. The encoded protein is CASSLQGQGTTNEKLFF.

This clone was seen just once. The chain uses TRBV6-1 and TRBJ1-6, with a tentative D call TRBD1 (6 bases). The CDR3 covers 19 residues. V lost 0 bases to trimming and J lost 4 bases, with 19 bases between them. Germline CDR1 reads MNHNS; CDR2 reads SASEGT. DNA of the CDR3: TGTGCCAGCAGTGAAGCGTACAGGGATTGGGGAATATATAATTCACCCCTCCACTTT. Encoded protein: CASSEAYRDWGIYNSPLHF.

This clone was observed once. The chain employs TRBV3-1 (or the pseudogene TRBV3-2) and TRBJ1-1, with D perhaps TRBD1 (6 bases). Germline-derived CDR1 and CDR2 are LGHDT and YNNKEL (reference sequence). V dropped 2 bases and J dropped 4 bases, with 11 bases sitting between them. The CDR3 contains 14 residues. The CDR3 reads CASSQHSGATEAFF. The CDR3 DNA sequence: TGTGCCAGCAGCCAACATTCAGGGGCCACTGAAGCTTTCTTT.

This clone occurred once. The chain is built from TRBV7-2 and TRBJ1-1, with unresolved D. V dropped 1 base and J dropped 8 bases, with 11 bases sitting between them. CDR1 SGHTA and CDR2 FQGNSA come from the germline V gene. This CDR3 has 13 amino acids. The CDR3 sequence is CASSLVVYEEAFF. The CDR3 region has the DNA TGTGCCAGCAGCTTAGTAGTTTATGAGGAAGCTTTCTTT.

The V call is TRBV11-2, the J call TRBJ2-3; no firm D call. The CDR3 spans 11 residues. CDR1 is SGHAT and CDR2 is FQNNGV in the germline V gene. V was shortened by 3 bases and J by 7 bases, with 5 bases between the two germline ends. The CDR3 DNA reads TGTGCCAGCAGCTTGCAGAATACGCAGTATTTT. Translating it yields CASSLQNTQYF.

The table lists this clone with a count of one. This chain links TRBV19 with TRBJ2-2; the match to TRBD2 covers 9 bases. Germline-derived CDR1 and CDR2 are LNHDA and SQIVND (reference sequence). This CDR3 has 15 residues. Germline trimming cut 7 bases from V and 7 bases from J; bases unmatched to any gene: 10. The CDR3 loop is CASTLAGGPFGELFF. The DNA of the CDR3 is TGTGCCAGTACCCTGGCGGGGGGGCCCTTCGGGGAGCTGTTTTTT.

This clone was observed a handful of times. The chain has TRBV27 and TRBJ1-6; D is perhaps TRBD1 (5 bases). The germline gives CDR1 MNHEY, CDR2 SMNVEV (reference sequence). This CDR3 is 14 amino acids long. Trimming pared 5 bases from V and 6 bases from J, leaving 11 bases between. For the CDR3, the DNA is TGTGCCAGCAGTGGGACTTCCACTAATTCACCCCTCCACTTT. It specifies CASSGTSTNSPLHF.

The V call is TRBV19, the J call TRBJ1-6; 7 bases fit TRBD1. The length of the CDR3 is 13 residues. The trim removed 4 bases at V and 7 bases at J, leaving 1 base unmatched. The germline V gene has CDR1 LNHDA and CDR2 SQIVND (reference sequence). The CDR3: CASSNRGNSPLHF. In nucleotides, the CDR3 is TGTGCCAGTAGTAACAGGGGCAATTCACCCCTCCACTTT.

V and J are TRBV3-1 (or the pseudogene TRBV3-2) and TRBJ2-3; D is undetermined. Trimming took off 1 base at V and 1 base at J, with 6 bases between the two ends. The CDR3 extends over 14 amino acids. Germline V gene sequence: CDR1 LGHDT, CDR2 YNNKEL (reference sequence). CDR3 coding DNA: TGTGCCAGCAGCCAAGGTATCCGCACAGATACGCAGTATTTT. It translates to CASSQGIRTDTQYF.

J is TRBJ2-5 and V is TRBV2, with 10 bases matching TRBD1. This CDR3 has 18 residues. Germline lookup yields CDR1 SNHLY and CDR2 FYNNEI. Germline trimming cut 2 bases from V and 4 bases from J; bases unmatched to any gene: 13. Here the CDR3 reads CASSELHRTGGRGETQYF. The CDR3 DNA sequence: TGTGCCAGCAGTGAACTACATCGGACAGGGGGTCGAGGAGAGACCCAGTACTTC.

The chain couples TRBV4-1 to TRBJ2-2, with TRBD2 matching over 9 bases. The V segment lost 1 base and the J segment 11 bases; nucleotides outside the gene matches: 11. Germline-derived CDR1 and CDR2 are MGHRA and YSYEKL. This CDR3 is built from 16 residues. Written as DNA, the CDR3 is TGCGCCAGCAGCCAAGTGTTTAGCGGGGGCCCGGGTGAGCTGTTTTTT. Residues: CASSQVFSGGPGELFF.

The V call is TRBV28, the J call TRBJ1-2; D gene uncertain. Germline lookup yields CDR1 MDHEN and CDR2 SYDVKM. The CDR3 length is 13 residues. V lost 2 bases, J lost 5 bases, and 9 bases lay in between. The CDR3 DNA reads TGTGCCAGCAGTTTAGCGGGGAAGTATGGCTACACCTTC. It yields the protein CASSLAGKYGYTF.

This sequence joins TRBV5-4 and TRBJ1-3; 8 bases map to TRBD1. The length of the CDR3 is 15 residues. Germline lookup yields CDR1 SGHNT and CDR2 YYREEE (reference sequence). The V and J ends lost 4 bases and 1 base, in that order; junction bases with no gene match: 4. The CDR3 reads CASSLQGGSGNTIYF. CDR3 in DNA: TGTGCCAGCAGCCTACAGGGGGGTTCTGGAAACACCATATATTTT.